A selection of T cell receptor beta chains follows, all from one sample in a study of blood T cell repertoires in COVID-19. The data were produced by immunoSEQ multiplex PCR, yet TCRdb's version contains in-frame clones alone and is incomplete. The sample contains some 140,000 clones, 60% to 85% of which appear only once. The sample taken for sequencing was peripheral blood. These receptors were taken from an elderly man with acute or convalescent COVID-19. Both conserved end residues are part of each CDR3. D genes are given only for firm matches. Expanded clones are given a class, and other clones once, few, many or no size at all.

>13|once|TRBJ2-2|TRBV10-2|NA
CASGAIRTGELFF
TGCGCCAGCGGAGCTATTCGCACCGGGGAGCTGTTTTTT
>17|NA|TRBJ2-7|TRBV5-1|TRBD2
CASSLGLAGGFSYEQYF
TGCGCCAGCAGCTTGGGACTAGCGGGGGGGTTCTCCTACGAGCAGTACTTC
>15|NA|TRBJ1-4|TRBV7-9|TRBD1
CASSQRTGDREKLFF
TGTGCCAGCAGTCAGAGGACAGGGGATCGGGAAAAACTGTTTTTT
>13|once|TRBJ2-2|TRBV19|NA
CASSLQGPGELFF
TGTGCCAGTAGTTTACAGGGCCCCGGGGAGCTGTTTTTT
>14|NA|TRBJ1-1|TRBV10-2|TRBD1
CASTPGQMNTEAFF
TGCGCCAGCACTCCGGGACAGATGAACACTGAAGCTTTCTTT
>18|NA|TRBJ1-4|TRBV10-3|NA
CAISEGDTSPSANEKLFF
TGTGCCATCAGTGAGGGGGACACATCACCCTCGGCTAATGAAAAACTGTTTTTT
>15|NA|TRBJ2-7|TRBV2|TRBD2
CASSEGLGGAREQYF
TGTGCCAGCAGTGAAGGTCTCGGGGGGGCTCGCGAGCAGTACTTC
>16|once|TRBJ1-5|TRBV7-9|TRBD1
CASSLVLGGSNQPQHF
TGTGCCAGCAGCTTAGTACTAGGGGGCAGCAATCAGCCCCAGCATTTT
>16|NA|TRBJ1-4|TRBV7-8|NA
CASSLSQVSHNEKLFF
TGTGCCAGCAGCTTATCGCAGGTGTCACATAATGAAAAACTGTTTTTT
>14|many|TRBJ1-1|TRBV28|NA
CASSLGGTGVEAFF
TGTGCCAGCAGCCTCGGGGGTACGGGGGTTGAAGCTTTCTTT
>13|NA|TRBJ2-2|TRBV7-2|NA
CASSKLNTGELFF
TGTGCCAGCAGCAAACTTAACACCGGGGAGCTGTTTTTT
>15|NA|TRBJ1-5|TRBV10-3|TRBD1
CATRQGDYSNQPQHF
TGTGCCACCCGACAGGGGGATTATAGCAATCAGCCCCAGCATTTT
>15|NA|TRBJ2-7|TRBV7-2|NA
CASSLVGGIGYEQYF
TGTGCCAGCAGCTTAGTCGGGGGAATAGGCTACGAGCAGTACTTC
>15|NA|TRBJ2-5|TRBV7-2|NA
CASSFMGGVGETQYF
TGTGCCAGCAGCTTTATGGGCGGGGTCGGGGAGACCCAGTACTTC
>14|few|TRBJ2-5|TRBV2|TRBD1
CASREGTVQETQYF
TGTGCCAGCAGGGAAGGGACAGTGCAAGAGACCCAGTACTTC
>14|NA|TRBJ2-3|TRBV18|NA
CASSQEAITDTQYF
TGTGCCAGCTCCCAGGAGGCGATCACAGATACGCAGTATTTT
>16|NA|TRBJ1-1|TRBV5-1|NA
CASSGDRGSLNTEAFF
TGCGCCAGCAGCGGGGATCGGGGATCCTTGAACACTGAAGCTTTCTTT
>18|NA|TRBJ2-5|TRBV10-2|NA
CASSDHLGGRKGQETQYF
TGCGCCAGCAGTGATCATTTGGGGGGGCGCAAGGGGCAAGAGACCCAGTACTTC
>13|NA|TRBJ2-1|TRBV19|TRBD1
CASRPGQGGEQFF
TGTGCCAGTAGGCCAGGACAGGGGGGTGAGCAGTTCTTC
>16|NA|TRBJ2-1|TRBV18|NA
CASSPGGPGTYNEQFF
TGTGCCAGCTCACCGGGGGGTCCAGGAACCTACAATGAGCAGTTCTTC
>16|few|TRBJ2-2|TRBV9|NA
CASSITGIPNTGELFF
TGTGCCAGCAGCATCACCGGGATTCCGAACACCGGGGAGCTGTTTTTT
>14|NA|TRBJ1-2|TRBV20-1|NA
CSASGGGSEFGYTF
TGCAGTGCTAGTGGGGGAGGGAGTGAATTTGGCTACACCTTC
>14|once|TRBJ1-2|TRBV15|NA
CATSRDPGVYGYTF
TGTGCCACCAGCAGAGATCCAGGGGTCTATGGCTACACCTTC
>16|NA|TRBJ2-3|TRBV19|TRBD1
CASSPGTGFSTDTQYF
TGTGCCAGTAGTCCAGGGACAGGGTTTAGCACAGATACGCAGTATTTT
>15|NA|TRBJ1-5|TRBV6-5|NA
CASREGGVRYQPQHF
TGTGCCAGCAGGGAGGGCGGGGTTCGGTATCAGCCCCAGCATTTT
>15|NA|TRBJ2-1|TRBV6-5|NA
CASSYSGLDRDEQFF
TGTGCCAGCAGTTACTCTGGGCTAGACAGAGATGAGCAGTTCTTC
>17|NA|TRBJ1-3|TRBV7-6|NA
CASSTQSTGFSGNTIYF
TGTGCCAGCAGCACTCAAAGTACAGGATTCTCTGGAAACACCATATATTTT
>13|NA|TRBJ1-5|TRBV29-1|TRBD1
CSVETGGGQPQHF
TGCAGCGTTGAGACAGGGGGCGGTCAGCCCCAGCATTTT
>14|NA|TRBJ1-1|TRBV1|NA
CTSTQREMNTEAFF
TGCACCAGCACCCAGCGAGAAATGAACACTGAAGCTTTCTTT
>15|NA|TRBJ2-5|TRBV7-6|TRBD2
CASSLNGLALETQYF
TGTGCCAGCAGCTTAAACGGACTAGCATTAGAGACCCAGTACTTC
>15|NA|TRBJ2-7|TRBV10-3|NA
CAISERGDSSYEQYF
TGTGCCATCAGTGAAAGGGGGGACAGTTCCTACGAGCAGTACTTC
>17|NA|TRBJ2-3|TRBV7-8|NA
CASSRGGALSQADTQYF
TGTGCCAGCAGCCGAGGTGGGGCCCTATCCCAGGCAGATACGCAGTATTTT
>14|NA|TRBJ1-5|TRBV6-2/TRBV6-3|NA
CASSPPGGRQPQHF
TGTGCCAGCAGCCCACCGGGGGGCCGTCAGCCCCAGCATTTT
>15|once|TRBJ1-1|TRBV7-8|TRBD1
CASSFSDRVDTEAFF
TGTGCCAGCAGCTTCTCAGACAGGGTAGACACTGAAGCTTTCTTT
>10|NA|TRBJ1-6|TRBV7-9|TRBD1
CATSGQHLHF
TGTGCCACCTCGGGACAGCACCTCCACTTT
>13|many|TRBJ2-2|TRBV29-1|NA
CSVGKTGHRELFF
TGCAGCGTTGGGAAGACAGGCCACCGGGAGCTGTTTTTT
>18|NA|TRBJ2-2|TRBV7-8|TRBD2
CASSLVQRGGPNTGELFF
TGTGCCAGCAGCTTAGTCCAGCGGGGGGGCCCGAACACCGGGGAGCTGTTTTTT
>16|NA|TRBJ1-6|TRBV19|NA
CASRNDQGSYNSPLHF
TGTGCCAGTAGGAATGATCAGGGCTCCTATAATTCACCCCTCCACTTT
>21|NA|TRBJ2-7|TRBV5-1|NA
CASSLEWRQSERSRLAYEQYF
TGCGCCAGCAGCTTGGAGTGGAGGCAGTCGGAAAGGAGCCGGTTGGCTTACGAGCAGTACTTC
>13|NA|TRBJ2-7|TRBV9|NA
CASSVGLGREQYF
TGTGCCAGCAGCGTAGGCCTTGGGCGAGAGCAGTACTTC
>14|few|TRBJ2-7|TRBV5-1|TRBD1
CASSFGTGIYEQYF
TGCGCCAGCAGCTTCGGGACAGGGATTTACGAGCAGTACTTC
>17|NA|TRBJ1-2|TRBV4-1|TRBD1
CASSQDPQGAQADGYTF
TGCGCCAGCAGCCAAGATCCCCAGGGGGCGCAGGCTGACGGCTACACCTTC
>15|NA|TRBJ2-1|TRBV6-5|NA
CASKQRRSSYNEQFF
TGTGCCAGCAAGCAGCGGAGGAGCTCCTACAATGAGCAGTTCTTC
>17|NA|TRBJ2-1|TRBV14|NA
CASSPLGGKRLYNEQFF
TGTGCCAGCAGCCCCTTAGGTGGTAAGCGACTCTACAATGAGCAGTTCTTC
>14|NA|TRBJ1-2|TRBV7-8|NA
CASSLTRANYGYTF
TGTGCCAGCAGCTTAACCAGGGCGAACTATGGCTACACCTTC
>16|NA|TRBJ2-5|TRBV19|NA
CASSQGLSAYGETQYF
TGTGCCAGTAGTCAAGGACTTAGCGCGTATGGAGAGACCCAGTACTTC
>14|NA|TRBJ1-3|TRBV10-1|NA
CASIGGCSGNTIYF
TGCGCCAGCATTGGTGGCTGCTCTGGAAACACCATATATTTT
>16|NA|TRBJ2-3|TRBV5-4|NA
CASTSGRGGVTDTQYF
TGTGCCAGCACCTCGGGAAGGGGCGGGGTGACAGATACGCAGTATTTT
>13|few|TRBJ1-5|TRBV6-6|NA
CASSTRDDQPQHF
TGTGCCAGCTCGACCAGGGATGATCAGCCCCAGCATTTT
>14|NA|TRBJ2-3|TRBV9|NA
CASSETTSTDTQYF
TGTGCCAGCAGCGAAACGACTAGCACAGATACGCAGTATTTT
>13|few|TRBJ1-1|TRBV9|NA
CASSPTGTQEAFF
TGTGCCAGCAGCCCAACCGGGACACAGGAAGCTTTCTTT
>12|once|TRBJ1-6|TRBV5-1|NA
CASRVSNSPLHF
TGCGCCAGCAGAGTCAGTAATTCACCCCTCCACTTT
>14|NA|TRBJ2-5|TRBV9|TRBD1
CASSPWTGGETQYF
TGTGCCAGCAGCCCCTGGACAGGAGGCGAGACCCAGTACTTC
>11|NA|TRBJ1-2|TRBV20-1|TRBD1
CSAPTGGMGSF
TGCAGTGCTCCGACAGGGGGAATGGGATCCTTC
>13|NA|TRBJ1-1|TRBV6-5|NA
CASSLVADTEAFF
TGTGCCAGCAGTTTGGTCGCGGACACTGAAGCTTTCTTT